The 8 T cell receptor beta chains in this list originate from one sample, sequenced in a study of blood T cell repertoires in COVID-19. Produced via immunoSEQ multiplex PCR; TCRdb's table is partial and in-frame only. The data contain around 310,000 clones, roughly 89% of them singletons. Sample: peripheral blood. These receptor sequences come from a woman between 35 and 50 years old with COVID-19, enrolled during active disease.

The chain recombines TRBV5-1 with TRBJ2-7; D remains ambiguous. CDR1 SGHRS and CDR2 YFSETQ come from the germline V gene. V was cut by 1 base and J by 0 bases, with 8 bases left in between. This CDR3 region has 14 residues. DNA for the CDR3: TGCGCCAGCAGCTTGACGGAGAGCTCCTACGAGCAGTACTTC. As protein: CASSLTESSYEQYF.

The rearrangement uses TRBV7-2 and TRBJ2-5, with a weak D call TRBD2 (6 bases). CDR1 and CDR2 (germline): SGHTA, FQGNSA. Trimming cost V 8 bases and J 0 bases, with 16 bases left between them. The CDR3 has 15 residues. The CDR3 region has the DNA TGTGCCAGCGCGTGGCTAGCGAGCGACCAAGAGACCCAGTACTTC. It yields the protein CASAWLASDQETQYF.

This rearrangement joins TRBV4-3 to TRBJ1-6, with D tentatively TRBD1 (5 bases). CDR1 LGHNA and CDR2 YSLEER come from the germline V gene. Trimming cost V 0 bases and J 7 bases, with 13 bases left between them. The CDR3 totals 16 residues. CDR3 sequence reads: CASSQDPGKENSPLHF. The DNA for the CDR3 is TGCGCCAGCAGCCAAGATCCAGGGAAGGAAAATTCACCCCTCCACTTT.

The chain links TRBV6-1 to TRBJ1-1, with D maybe TRBD1 (5 bases). The germline V gene has CDR1 MNHNS and CDR2 SASEGT. This CDR3 has 16 amino acids. V gave up 1 base and J gave up 3 bases, with 15 bases separating them. The CDR3 is CASSEEEGLDYTEAFF. The CDR3 region has the DNA TGTGCCAGCAGTGAAGAGGAGGGGCTTGATTACACTGAAGCTTTCTTT.

V usage is TRBV27 and J usage is TRBJ1-5; D call uncertain. The V end lost 5 bases, the J end lost 6 bases, and 23 bases lay between the germline ends. Germline V gene data show CDR1 as MNHEY and CDR2 as SMNVEV (reference sequence). The CDR3 is 17 residues long. The CDR3 coding sequence is TGTGCCAGCAGTCCCAATCTGGGATTTTCCGCGGGTCAGCCCCAGCATTTT. Translation gives CASSPNLGFSAGQPQHF.

The rearrangement uses TRBV3-1 (or the pseudogene TRBV3-2) and TRBJ2-2; D possibly corresponds to TRBD1 (5 bases). Germline V gene data show CDR1 as LGHDT and CDR2 as YNNKEL (reference sequence). V was clipped by 2 bases and J by 1 base, with 14 bases between them. There are 17 residues in the CDR3. The CDR3 region has the DNA TGTGCCAGCAGCCAATCTGTTGGCAGGGTGAACACCGGGGAGCTGTTTTTT. Translating gives CASSQSVGRVNTGELFF.

As to this clone: At the DNA level, this CDR3 is encoded by other sequences in the same sample as well. The CDR3 DNA reads TGCGCCAGCAGCTTGACAGGGGATCAAGAGACCCAGTACTTC. Translation gives CASSLTGDQETQYF. The chain uses TRBV5-1 and TRBJ2-5; 7 bases are shared with TRBD1. V shed 1 base and J 2 bases; nucleotides not matched to a gene: 2. This CDR3 comprises 14 residues. CDR1 is SGHRS, CDR2 YFSETQ, per germline.

As to this clone: A read error may account for a junction end that differs from germline. V and J are TRBV7-7 and TRBJ2-1; 7 bases align to TRBD1. The germline V gene encodes CDR1 SSHAT and CDR2 FNYEAQ (reference sequence). The CDR3 runs to 14 residues. CDR3 loop: CASSLGAGGDEQFF. CDR3 nucleotides: TGTGCTAGCAGCTTAGGGGCAGGGGGTGATGAGCAGTTCTTC. Combining the CDR3 with reference TRBV7-7 and TRBJ2-1 gives the whole variable domain GAGVSQSPRYKVTKRGQDVTLRCDPISSHATLYWYQQALGQGPEFLTYFNYEAQPDKSGLPSDRFSAERPEGSISTLTIQRTEQRDSAMYRCASSLGAGGDEQFFGPGTRLTVL.